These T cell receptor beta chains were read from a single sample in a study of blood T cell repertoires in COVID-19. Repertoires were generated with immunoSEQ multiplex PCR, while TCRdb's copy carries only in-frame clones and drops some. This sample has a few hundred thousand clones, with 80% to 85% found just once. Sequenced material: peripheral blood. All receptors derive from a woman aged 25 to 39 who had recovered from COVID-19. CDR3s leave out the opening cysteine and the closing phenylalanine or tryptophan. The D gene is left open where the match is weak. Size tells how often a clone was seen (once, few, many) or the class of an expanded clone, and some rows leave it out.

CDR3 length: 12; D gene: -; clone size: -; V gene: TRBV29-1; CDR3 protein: SVGGGAPQETQY
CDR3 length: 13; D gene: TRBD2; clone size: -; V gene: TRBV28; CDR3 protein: ASRGGTSGIDEQF
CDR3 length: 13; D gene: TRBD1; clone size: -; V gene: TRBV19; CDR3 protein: ASSINAGGHSPLH
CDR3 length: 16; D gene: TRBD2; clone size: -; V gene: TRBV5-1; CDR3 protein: ASSLGLAGGSSTDTQY
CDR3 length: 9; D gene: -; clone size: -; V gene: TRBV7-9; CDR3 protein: ASSLADSEF
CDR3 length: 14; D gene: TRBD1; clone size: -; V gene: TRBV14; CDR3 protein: ASSHYHGTGADTQY
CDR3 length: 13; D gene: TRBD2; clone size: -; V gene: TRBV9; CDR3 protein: ASSASGTTLDEQF
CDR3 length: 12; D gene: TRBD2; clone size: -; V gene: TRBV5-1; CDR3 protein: ASTLAGDLDEQF
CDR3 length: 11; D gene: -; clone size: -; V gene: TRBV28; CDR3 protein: ASNTGAKNIQY
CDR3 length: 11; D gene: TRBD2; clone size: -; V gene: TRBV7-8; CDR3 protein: ASSTWTRYEQY
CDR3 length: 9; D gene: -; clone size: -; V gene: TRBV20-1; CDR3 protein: SASDSYGYT
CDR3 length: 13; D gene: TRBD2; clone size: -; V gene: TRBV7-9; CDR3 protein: ASSLTGLAGVQQY
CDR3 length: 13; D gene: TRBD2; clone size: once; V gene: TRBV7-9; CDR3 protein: ASSSTGLAVDTQY
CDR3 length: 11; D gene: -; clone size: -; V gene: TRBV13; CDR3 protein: ASSLQGIYGYT
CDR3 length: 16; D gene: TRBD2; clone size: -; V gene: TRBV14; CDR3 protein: ASSQGPAGDMGADTQY